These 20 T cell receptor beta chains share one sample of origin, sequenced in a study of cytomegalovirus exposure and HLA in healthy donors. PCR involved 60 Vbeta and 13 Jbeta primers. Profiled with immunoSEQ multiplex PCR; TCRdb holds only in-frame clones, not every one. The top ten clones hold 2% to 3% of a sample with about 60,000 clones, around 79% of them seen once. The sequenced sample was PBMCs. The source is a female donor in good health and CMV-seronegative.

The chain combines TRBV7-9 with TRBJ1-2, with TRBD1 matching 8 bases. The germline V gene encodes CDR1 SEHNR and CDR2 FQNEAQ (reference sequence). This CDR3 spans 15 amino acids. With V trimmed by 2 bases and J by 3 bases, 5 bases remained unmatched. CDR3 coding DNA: TGTGCCAGCAGCTTATCAGGGGGCGCCCACTATGGCTACACCTTC. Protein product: CASSLSGGAHYGYTF.

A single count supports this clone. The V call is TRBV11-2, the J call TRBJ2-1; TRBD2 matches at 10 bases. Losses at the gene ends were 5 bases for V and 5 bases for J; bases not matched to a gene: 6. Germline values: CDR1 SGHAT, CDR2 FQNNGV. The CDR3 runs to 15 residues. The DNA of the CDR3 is TGTGCCAGCAGCCCCCTAGCGGGAGCGGACAATGAGCAGTTCTTC. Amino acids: CASSPLAGADNEQFF.

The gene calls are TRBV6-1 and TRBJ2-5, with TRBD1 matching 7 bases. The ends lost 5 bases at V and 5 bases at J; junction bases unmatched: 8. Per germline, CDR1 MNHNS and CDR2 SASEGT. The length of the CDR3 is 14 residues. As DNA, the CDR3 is TGTGCCAGCAGTTTACCAGACAGGGCGGAGACCCAGTACTTC. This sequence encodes CASSLPDRAETQYF.

CDR3 sequence reads: CASSPPLAGGLLGEQYF. CDR3 DNA: TGTGCCAGCAGCCCCCCCCTAGCGGGAGGTTTATTAGGCGAGCAGTACTTC. The chain employs TRBV7-6 and TRBJ2-7; 11 bases match TRBD2. V lost 5 bases and J lost 6; bases outside the gene matches: 15. This CDR3 contains 17 residues. CDR1 SGHVS and CDR2 FNYEAQ come from the germline V gene.

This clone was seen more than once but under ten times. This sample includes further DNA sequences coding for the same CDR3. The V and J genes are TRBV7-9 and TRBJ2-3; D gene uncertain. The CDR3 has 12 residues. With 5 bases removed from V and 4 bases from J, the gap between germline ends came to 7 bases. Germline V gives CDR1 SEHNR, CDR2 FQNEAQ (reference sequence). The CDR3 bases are TGTGCCAGCAGCCCCCCAGCAGATACGCAGTATTTT. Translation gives CASSPPADTQYF.

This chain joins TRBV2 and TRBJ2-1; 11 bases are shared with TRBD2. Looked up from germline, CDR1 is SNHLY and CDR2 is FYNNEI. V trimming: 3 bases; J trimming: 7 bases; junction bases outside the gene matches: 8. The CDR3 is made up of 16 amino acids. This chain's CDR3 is CASSDTTSGRGNEQFF. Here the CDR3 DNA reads TGTGCCAGCAGTGATACAACTAGCGGGAGAGGTAATGAGCAGTTCTTC.

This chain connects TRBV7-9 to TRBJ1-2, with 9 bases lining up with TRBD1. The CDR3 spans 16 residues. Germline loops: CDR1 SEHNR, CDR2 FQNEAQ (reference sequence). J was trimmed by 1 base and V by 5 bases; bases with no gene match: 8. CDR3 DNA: TGTGCCAGCAGCCCGAGGACAGGGGATTTTAACTATGGCTACACCTTC. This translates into CASSPRTGDFNYGYTF.

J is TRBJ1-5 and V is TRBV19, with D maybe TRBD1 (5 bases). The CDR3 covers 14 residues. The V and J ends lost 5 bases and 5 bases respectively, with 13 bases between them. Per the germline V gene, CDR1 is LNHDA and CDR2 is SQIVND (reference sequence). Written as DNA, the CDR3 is TGTGCCAGTAGTCCCCGGCAAGGGGATCAGCCCCAGCATTTT. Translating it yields CASSPRQGDQPQHF. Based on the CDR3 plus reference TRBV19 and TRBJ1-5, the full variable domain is DGGITQSPKYLFRKEGQNVTLSCEQNLNHDAMYWYRQDPGQGLRLIYYSQIVNDFQKGDIAEGYSVSREKKESFPLTVTSAQKNPTAFYLCASSPRQGDQPQHFGDGTRLSIL.

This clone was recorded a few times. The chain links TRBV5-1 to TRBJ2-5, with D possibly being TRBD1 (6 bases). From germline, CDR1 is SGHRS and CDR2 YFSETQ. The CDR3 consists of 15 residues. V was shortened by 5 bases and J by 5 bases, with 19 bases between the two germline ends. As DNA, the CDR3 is TGCGCCAGCAGGTACTGGGGGCTGCAATGGGAGACCCAGTACTTC. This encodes CASRYWGLQWETQYF.

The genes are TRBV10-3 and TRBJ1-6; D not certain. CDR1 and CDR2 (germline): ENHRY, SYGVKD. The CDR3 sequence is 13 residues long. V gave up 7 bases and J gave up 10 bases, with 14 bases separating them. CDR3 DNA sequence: TGTGCCATCACCGAGCGTGTTGAGTCACCCCTCCACTTT. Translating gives CAITERVESPLHF.

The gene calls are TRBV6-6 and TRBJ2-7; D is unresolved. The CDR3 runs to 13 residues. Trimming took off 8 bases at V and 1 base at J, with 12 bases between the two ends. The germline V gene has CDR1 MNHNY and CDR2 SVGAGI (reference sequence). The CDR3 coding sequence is TGTGCCAGCGGCCGCCAAGTATCCTACGAGCAGTACTTC. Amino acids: CASGRQVSYEQYF.

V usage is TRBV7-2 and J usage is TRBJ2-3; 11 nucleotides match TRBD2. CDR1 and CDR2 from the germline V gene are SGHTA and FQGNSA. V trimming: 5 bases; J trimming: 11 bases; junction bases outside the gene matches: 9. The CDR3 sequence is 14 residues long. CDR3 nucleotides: TGTGCCAGCAGCCTCCTGTCGACTAGCGGGATGCAGTATTTT. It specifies CASSLLSTSGMQYF.

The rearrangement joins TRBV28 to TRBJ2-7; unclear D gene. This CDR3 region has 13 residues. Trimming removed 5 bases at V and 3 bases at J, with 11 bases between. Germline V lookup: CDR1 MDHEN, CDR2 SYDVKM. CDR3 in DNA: TGTGCCAGCAGTGACTCGGTTGACTACGAGCAGTACTTC. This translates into CASSDSVDYEQYF.

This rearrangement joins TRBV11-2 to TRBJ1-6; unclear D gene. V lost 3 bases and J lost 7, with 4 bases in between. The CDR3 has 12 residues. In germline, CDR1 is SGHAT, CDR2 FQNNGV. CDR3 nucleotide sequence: TGTGCCAGCAGCTTCTTAAATTCACCCCTCCACTTT. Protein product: CASSFLNSPLHF.

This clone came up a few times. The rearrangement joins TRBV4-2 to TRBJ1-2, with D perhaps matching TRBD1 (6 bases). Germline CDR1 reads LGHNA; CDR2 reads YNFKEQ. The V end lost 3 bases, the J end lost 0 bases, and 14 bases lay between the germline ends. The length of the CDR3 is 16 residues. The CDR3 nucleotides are TGTGCCAGCAGCCAGACTATGGACAGCCCTAACTATGGCTACACCTTC. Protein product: CASSQTMDSPNYGYTF.

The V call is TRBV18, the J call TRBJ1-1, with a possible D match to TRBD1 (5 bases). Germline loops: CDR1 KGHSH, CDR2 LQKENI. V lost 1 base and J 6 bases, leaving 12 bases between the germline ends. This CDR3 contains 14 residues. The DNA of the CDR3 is TGTGCCAGCTCACCACGAGCGGGGGAGGCTGAAGCTTTCTTT. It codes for CASSPRAGEAEAFF.

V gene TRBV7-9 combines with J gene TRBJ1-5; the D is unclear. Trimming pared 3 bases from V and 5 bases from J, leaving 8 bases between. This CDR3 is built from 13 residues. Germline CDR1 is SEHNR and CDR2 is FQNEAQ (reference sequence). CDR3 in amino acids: CASSLTGDQPQHF. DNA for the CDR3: TGTGCCAGCAGCTTGACCGGAGATCAGCCCCAGCATTTT.

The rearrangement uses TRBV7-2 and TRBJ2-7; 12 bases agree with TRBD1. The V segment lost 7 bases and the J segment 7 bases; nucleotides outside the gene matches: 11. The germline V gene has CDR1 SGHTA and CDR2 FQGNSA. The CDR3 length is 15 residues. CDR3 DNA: TGTGCCAGCACTCATACCGGGACAGGGGGCATAGAGCAGTACTTC. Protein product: CASTHTGTGGIEQYF.

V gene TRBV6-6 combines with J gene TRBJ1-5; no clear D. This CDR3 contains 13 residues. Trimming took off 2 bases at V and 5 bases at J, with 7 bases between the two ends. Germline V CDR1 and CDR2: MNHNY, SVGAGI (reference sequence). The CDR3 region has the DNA TGTGCCAGCAGTTACGGGCGGGATCAGCCCCAGCATTTT. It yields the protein CASSYGRDQPQHF.

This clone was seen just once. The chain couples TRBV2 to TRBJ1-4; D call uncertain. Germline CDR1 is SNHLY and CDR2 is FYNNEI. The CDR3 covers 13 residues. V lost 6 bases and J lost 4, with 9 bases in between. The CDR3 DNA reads TGTGCCAGCAGGGAGGAGGTTAATGAAAAACTGTTTTTT. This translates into CASREEVNEKLFF.